This T cell receptor beta chain was sequenced during a study of identical twins. Study conclusions and caveats: Insertions ran lower in abundant cord blood beta clonotypes, though not in memory repertoires. A cross-sectional statistical analysis, not follow-up of the same donors, supported the conclusions. There is a chance that invariant MAIT and iNKT cells partially muddied zero-insertion analyses.

The CDR3 runs to 17 residues. CDR1 is SQVTM and CDR2 is ANQGSEA in the germline V gene. V was pared by 4 bases and J by 4 bases, with 12 bases of the junction left unmatched. This clonotype was seen repeatedly, ten times or more. Its antigen is still unknown. TCRdb called the 5' RACE reads again in MiXCR, with one record for every CDR3 protein. The sample lists approximately 220,000 distinct CDR3 sequences; under 10% were seen once. These data were likewise used in another study, on yellow fever vaccine responses in identical twins.

The sample was memory (CD45RO+) T cells sorted from blood. This TCR derives from a woman between 18 and 29 years old in good health. The chain employs TRBV29-1 and TRBJ2-6; TRBD2 aligns across 8 bases. CDR3 sequence (DNA): TGCAGCGTTGTGATCGGGACTAGGAGTAGGGGGGCCAACGTCCTGACTTTC. This sequence encodes CSVVIGTRSRGANVLTF. Drawing the rest from reference TRBV29-1 and TRBJ2-6, the complete variable domain is SAVISQKPSRDICQRGTSLTIQCQVDSQVTMMFWYRQQPGQSLTLIATANQGSEATYESGFVIDKFPISRPNLTFSTLTVSNMSPEDSSIYLCSVVIGTRSRGANVLTFGAGSRLTVL.